The 19 T cell receptor beta chains reported below all come from one sample, sequenced in a study of neurological immune-mediated disorders. One entry per CDR3 protein, called by TCRdb with MiXCR from the 5' RACE reads. Here the sample spans some 50,000 distinct CDR3 sequences, roughly 17% being singletons. Sample: PBMCs. The receptors were gathered from a man aged 60 to 69 in good health.

A remark on this clonotype: One end of the junction does not line up with germline, which may come from a read error. The chain recombines TRBV28 with TRBJ2-7; 11 bases are shared with TRBD2. Germline values: CDR1 MDHEN, CDR2 SYDVKM. This CDR3 is built from 18 residues. The CDR3 loop is CASSTIGAGTSGDYGQYF. In nucleotides, the CDR3 is TGTGCCAGCAGTACTATAGGTGCAGGGACTAGCGGAGACTACGGGCAGTACTTC. The full variable domain, rest sourced from reference TRBV28 and TRBJ2-7, is DVKVTQSSRYLVKRTGEKVFLECVQDMDHENMFWYRQDPGLGLRLIYFSYDVKMKEKGDIPEGYSVSREKKERFSLILESASTNQTSMYLCASSTIGAGTSGDYGQYFGPGTRLTVT.

A note on this clonotype: Without the conserved terminal phenylalanine or tryptophan, this CDR3 likely stems from a read error. V is TRBV5-5 and J is TRBJ2-5; 9 positions match TRBD2. The CDR3 sequence is 17 residues long. CDR1 SGHKS and CDR2 YYEKEE come from the germline V gene (reference sequence). V dropped 0 bases and J dropped 5; count of bases not matched to a gene: 11. The CDR3 DNA sequence: TGTGCCAGCAGCTTGGCCGGAGGTAGCGGGAGCGGTGAGACCCAGTACCTC. Amino acids: CASSLAGGSGSGETQYL.

This clonotype was recorded many times. This chain connects TRBV28 to TRBJ2-1; TRBD2 aligns across 11 bases. The CDR3 is 17 amino acids. V trimming: 6 bases; J trimming: 8 bases; junction bases outside the gene matches: 15. Looked up from germline, CDR1 is MDHEN and CDR2 is SYDVKM. Here the CDR3 reads CASSPRLAGFEFDEQFF. Written as DNA, the CDR3 is TGTGCCAGCAGCCCTCGACTAGCGGGATTCGAGTTCGATGAGCAGTTCTTC.

This clonotype was recorded many times. The chain has TRBV20-1 and TRBJ2-1, with 15 bases lining up with TRBD2. Trimming took 3 bases from V and 5 from J; bases not matched to a gene: 14. This CDR3 spans 19 amino acids. Germline CDR1 reads DFQATT; CDR2 reads SNEGSKA (reference sequence). CDR3 region: CSARARRGTSGRWHNEQFF. In DNA form, the CDR3 reads TGCAGTGCTAGGGCGCGGCGGGGGACTAGCGGGAGGTGGCACAATGAGCAGTTCTTC.

Points on this clonotype: Just one base apart from a much larger clone, this may be a read error. The V call is TRBV11-2, the J call TRBJ2-5; D may be TRBD1 (5 bases). Trimming removed 7 bases from V and 5 bases from J, with 23 bases in between. The germline V gene encodes CDR1 SGHAT and CDR2 FQNNGV. CDR3 size: 16 residues. DNA for the CDR3: TGTGCCAGCAACTCGATCAGGGATACTCGTGGGGAGACCCAGTACTTC. Translation: CASNSIRDTRGETQYF. The full variable domain, with the rest looked up from reference TRBV11-2 and TRBJ2-5, is EAGVAQSPRYKIIEKRQSVAFWCNPISGHATLYWYQQILGQGPKLLIQFQNNGVVDDSQLPKDRFSAERLKGVDSTLKIQPAKLEDSAVYLCASNSIRDTRGETQYFGPGTRLLVL.

This clonotype has a count of ten or more. Here the CDR3 DNA reads TGCAGTGCTAACCCCCTCCGCGGGAGAAATCCCTACGAGCAGTACTTC. Amino acid sequence: CSANPLRGRNPYEQYF. The rearrangement uses TRBV20-1 and TRBJ2-7; 7 bases are shared with TRBD2. The CDR3 is 16 amino acids. V shed 4 bases and J 2 bases; nucleotides not matched to a gene: 14. Per germline, CDR1 DFQATT and CDR2 SNEGSKA (reference sequence).

This clonotype was seen ten or more times. In nucleotides, the CDR3 is TGTGCCAGCAGCCTTCCCCGGACAGGGGGAAATTCACCCCTCCACTTT. Translated: CASSLPRTGGNSPLHF. This chain links TRBV5-5 with TRBJ1-6; 10 bases are shared with TRBD1. Germline V lookup: CDR1 SGHKS, CDR2 YYEKEE (reference sequence). V gave up 4 bases and J gave up 7 bases; unmatched junction bases: 8. There are 16 residues in the CDR3.

The chain carries TRBV29-1 and TRBJ2-7; 9 bases map to TRBD1. The CDR3 covers 14 residues. V shed 7 bases, J shed 4 bases, and the junction held 11 bases outside the gene matches. The germline CDR1 and CDR2 sequences are SQVTM and ANQGSEA. The chain's CDR3 is CSARTGENRYEQYF. The CDR3 bases are TGCAGCGCCCGGACAGGGGAGAACCGGTACGAGCAGTACTTC.

This clonotype was observed a few times. The rearrangement links TRBV28 to TRBJ2-7, with TRBD1 as a possible D gene (5 bases). CDR1 MDHEN and CDR2 SYDVKM come from the germline V gene. CDR3 length equals 12 residues. V lost 5 bases to trimming and J lost 6 bases, with 11 bases between them. The CDR3 protein is CASSLIRGEQYF. In nucleotides, the CDR3 is TGTGCCAGCAGTCTCATTAGGGGCGAGCAGTACTTC.

Many counts were recorded for this clonotype. The V gene is TRBV4-2, the J gene TRBJ2-6; perhaps TRBD2 as D (5 bases). CDR1 LGHNA and CDR2 YNFKEQ come from the germline V gene. The CDR3 runs 17 residues. V dropped 1 base and J dropped 0 bases, with 10 bases sitting between them. The CDR3 DNA reads as TGTGCCAGCAGCCAAGGCGGGCTTAGCTCTGGGGCCAACGTCCTGACTTTC. Its protein is CASSQGGLSSGANVLTF.

In its sample, this clonotype was seen many times. The V gene is TRBV6-7, the J gene TRBJ2-3; unclear D gene. TRBV6-7 is marked as an open reading frame, function uncertain. The CDR3 runs to 13 residues. Trimming took 5 bases from V and 1 from J, leaving 7 bases between them. The CDR3 spells CASSDTRTDTQYF. The CDR3 region has the DNA TGTGCCAGCAGTGACACTCGCACAGATACGCAGTATTTT.

This clonotype was recorded many times. The chain has TRBV5-1 and TRBJ1-6, with TRBD1 as a possible D gene (5 bases). Germline V CDR1 and CDR2: SGHRS, YFSETQ. V lost 2 bases to trimming and J lost 3 bases, with 12 bases between them. CDR3 length equals 16 residues. In DNA, the CDR3 is TGCGCCAGCAGCTTAGACGACAGCCACTATAATTCACCCCTCCACTTT. Translation gives CASSLDDSHYNSPLHF.

Ten or more counts support this clonotype. CDR3 coding DNA: TGCGCCAGCAGCCGGGGAGGCAGGGTTGACACAGATACGCAGTATTTT. Translation: CASSRGGRVDTDTQYF. J is TRBJ2-3 and V is TRBV4-3, with TRBD2 as a possible D gene (6 bases). The CDR3 extends over 16 amino acids. Germline values: CDR1 LGHNA, CDR2 YSLEER. V was shortened by 4 bases and J by 2 bases, with 16 bases between the two germline ends.

This clonotype appeared a few times. The V call is TRBV29-1, the J call TRBJ1-2, with 7 nucleotides matching TRBD1. CDR1 and CDR2 (germline): SQVTM, ANQGSEA. The J segment lost 4 bases and the V segment lost 7 bases, leaving 6 bases of the junction unmatched. This CDR3 is built from 12 residues. CDR3 DNA: TGCAGCGGCCAGGACAGGAGCTATGGCTACACCTTC. Amino acids: CSGQDRSYGYTF.

In this sample, this clonotype turned up many times. The chain joins TRBV5-1 to TRBJ1-1, with D possibly TRBD1 on 5 matching bases. This CDR3 spans 16 amino acids. V lost 1 base and J 4 bases, leaving 17 bases between the germline ends. Germline CDR1 SGHRS, CDR2 YFSETQ. Here the CDR3 reads CASSLSSSHGGTEAFF. DNA of the CDR3: TGCGCCAGCAGCTTGAGCTCCTCCCACGGGGGCACTGAAGCTTTCTTT.

This clonotype appeared a few times. J is TRBJ1-1 and V is TRBV5-1; a possible D gene is TRBD1 (5 bases). The CDR3 has 12 residues. Germline CDR1 SGHRS, CDR2 YFSETQ. Deletions cut 3 bases from V and 6 bases from J, with 9 bases between. CDR3 coding DNA: TGCGCCAGCAGCTCCGGGGGGGCTGAAGCTTTCTTT. Its translation is CASSSGGAEAFF.

This clonotype was picked up many times. V gene TRBV7-3 combines with J gene TRBJ2-1, with a possible D match to TRBD1 (6 bases). Germline lookup yields CDR1 SGHTA and CDR2 FQGTGA. Trimming left V 2 bases short and J 7 bases short, with 9 bases between. This CDR3 comprises 13 residues. The CDR3 region has the DNA TGTGCCAGCAGCTTACGCAGGGGAAATGAGCAGTTCTTC. Translating gives CASSLRRGNEQFF. Drawing the rest from reference TRBV7-3 and TRBJ2-1, the complete variable domain is GAGVSQTPSNKVTEKGKYVELRCDPISGHTALYWYRQSLGQGPEFLIYFQGTGAADDSGLPNDRFFAVRPEGSVSTLKIQRTERGDSAVYLCASSLRRGNEQFFGPGTRLTVL.

This clonotype was picked up many times. The chain employs TRBV20-1 and TRBJ2-7; weak D call: TRBD2 (5 bases). The V end lost 2 bases, the J end lost 0 bases, and 11 bases lay between the germline ends. This CDR3 has 14 amino acids. The germline gives CDR1 DFQATT, CDR2 SNEGSKA (reference sequence). CDR3 nucleotides: TGCAGTGCTAGATACAGCGGAAACTCCTACGAGCAGTACTTC. Its protein product is CSARYSGNSYEQYF.

This clonotype was counted ten times or more. The rearrangement joins TRBV3-1 to TRBJ2-7; D gene ambiguous. Trimming removed 2 bases at V and 0 bases at J, with 11 bases between. CDR3 length: 15 amino acids. Germline-derived CDR1 and CDR2 are LGHDT and YNNKEL (reference sequence). The CDR3 is CASSQSFVISYEQYF. CDR3 bases: TGTGCCAGCAGCCAAAGCTTCGTAATCTCCTACGAGCAGTACTTC.